A single sample is the source of the 3 T cell receptor beta chains below, sequenced in a study of T-cell memory formation after mild COVID-19. TCRdb processed the 5' RACE reads anew with MiXCR; each CDR3 protein has one entry. The table has about 440,000 distinct CDR3 sequences, around 20% seen once. Sequencing input: PBMCs or a T cell subset sorted from them (not recorded which). The origin of the receptors is an adult woman who had mild COVID-19 (a few samples of this study predate the infection). Cell type and time point are not known.

This clonotype was observed a few times. This rearrangement joins TRBV7-8 to TRBJ2-3; 8 positions match TRBD2. The CDR3 has 17 amino acids. The germline CDR1 and CDR2 sequences are SGHVS and FQNEAQ. V dropped 2 bases and J dropped 2; count of bases not matched to a gene: 9. CDR3 coding DNA: TGTGCCAGCAGCTTATACGGGTTAGCGGGGAACACAGATACGCAGTATTTT. Amino acid sequence: CASSLYGLAGNTDTQYF.

The chain links TRBV21-1 to TRBJ2-7; TRBD1, the table's D call, lacks a check against the DNA. TRBV21-1 is a known pseudogene. CDR3 length equals 12 residues. The CDR3 is CASTQQGDEQYF. The CDR3 nucleotides are TGTGCCAGCACCCAACAGGGTGACGAGCAGTACTTC.

This clonotype was detected a few times. This sequence joins TRBV20-1 and TRBJ1-2; no firm D call. The CDR3 totals 13 residues. Germline V gene sequence: CDR1 DFQATT, CDR2 SNEGSKA (reference sequence). V lost 4 bases, J lost 4 bases, and 13 bases lay in between. The CDR3 loop reads CSATAMESYGYTF. CDR3 DNA: TGCAGTGCTACCGCGATGGAAAGCTATGGCTACACCTTC.